This TCR beta chain was sequenced during a study of glioma-infiltrating T cells after dendritic cell vaccination. Study-wide results and caveats: Patients with more pretreatment TILs had longer time to progression and survival.

With regard to this clone: No antigen is known for it.

The CDR3 contains 15 residues. Per the germline V gene, CDR1 is SGHNT and CDR2 is YYREEE (reference sequence). Trimming took 0 bases from V and 6 from J; bases not matched to a gene: 6. Time point given: after dendritic cell vaccination, including at tumor progression/relapse. The protocol was immunoSEQ multiplex PCR, while the TCRdb copy is restricted to in-frame clones and leaves out a portion. This table holds more than 75,000 clones, roughly four fifths found once. The TCR comes from a human donor with glioblastoma. Sequencing was performed on blood, taken after dendritic cell vaccination. The chain recombines TRBV5-4 with TRBJ1-2; TRBD1 aligns across 9 bases. The CDR3 nucleotides read TGTGCCAGCAGCTTGGAGATCGGGACAGGGAATGGCTACACCTTC. This translates into CASSLEIGTGNGYTF.